Listed here are 10 T cell receptor beta chains from one sample, sequenced in a study of T cell changes during pregnancy in multiple sclerosis. Clones were read by immunoSEQ multiplex PCR, and TCRdb kept only the in-frame ones, dropping some. Among 90,000 to 100,000 clones, 90% to 95% were seen once, and the ten largest hold approximately 2.2%. The sample here was peripheral blood, taken in the third trimester of pregnancy. The receptors shown here come from a female donor with multiple sclerosis, enrolled in a pregnancy study.

The CDR3 sequence is CASSSWTGDLGPQHF. DNA for the CDR3: TGTGCCAGTTCCTCCTGGACAGGGGACCTTGGGCCCCAGCATTTT. The gene calls are TRBV19 and TRBJ1-5; the match to TRBD1 covers 9 bases. From germline, CDR1 is LNHDA and CDR2 SQIVND (reference sequence). V gave up 8 bases and J gave up 9 bases; unmatched junction bases: 14. There are 15 residues in the CDR3. Together with reference TRBV19 and TRBJ1-5, the CDR3 gives the full variable domain: DGGITQSPKYLFRKEGQNVTLSCEQNLNHDAMYWYRQDPGQGLRLIYYSQIVNDFQKGDIAEGYSVSREKKESFPLTVTSAQKNPTAFYLCASSSWTGDLGPQHFGDGTRLSIL.

The J gene is TRBJ2-1, the V gene TRBV7-2, with D possibly matching TRBD2 (5 bases). This CDR3 is 15 amino acids long. V shed 11 bases and J shed 2 bases, with 19 bases lying between them. Germline V gene data show CDR1 as SGHTA and CDR2 as FQGNSA. The CDR3, as DNA: TGTGCCCACCTAGGGTCTAGCAGACCCTACAATGAGCAGTTCTTC. Translated, it gives CAHLGSSRPYNEQFF.

This clone came up a few times. The chain is built from TRBV29-1 and TRBJ1-1, with D unresolved. CDR1 is SQVTM, CDR2 ANQGSEA, per germline. Trimming left V 4 bases short and J 5 bases short, with 14 bases between. The CDR3 has 13 amino acids. The CDR3 DNA follows: TGCAGCGTTGTGGGGTCCGGGAGGACTGAAGCTTTCTTT. The encoded protein is CSVVGSGRTEAFF.

The rearrangement joins TRBV4-3 to TRBJ2-7, with 7 bases matching TRBD1. V was clipped by 0 bases and J by 3 bases; unmatched bases: 5. Germline V CDR1 and CDR2: LGHNA, YSLEER. The CDR3 runs 15 residues. The CDR3 DNA sequence: TGCGCCAGCAGCCAAGATTGGGGACAGTACTACGAGCAGTACTTC. Protein product: CASSQDWGQYYEQYF.

The chain uses TRBV19 and TRBJ2-2; 7 bases map to TRBD2. Germline V gene data show CDR1 as LNHDA and CDR2 as SQIVND (reference sequence). The ends lost 6 bases at V and 1 base at J; junction bases unmatched: 5. The CDR3 totals 15 residues. In DNA form, the CDR3 reads TGTGCCAGTAGGGTGGGAGGGCTGAACACCGGGGAGCTGTTTTTT. It translates to CASRVGGLNTGELFF.

V is TRBV6-4 and J is TRBJ2-3; D unresolved. Deletions cut 6 bases from V and 0 bases from J, with 10 bases between. This CDR3 spans 14 amino acids. Germline lookup yields CDR1 MRHNA and CDR2 SNTAGT. CDR3 nucleotide sequence: TGTGCCAGCAGGCGAGAGAGGAGCACAGATACGCAGTATTTT. It codes for CASRRERSTDTQYF.

V gene TRBV19 combines with J gene TRBJ2-6, with unresolved D. The CDR3 spans 17 residues. Trimming removed 0 bases at V and 2 bases at J, with 11 bases between. Germline CDR1 reads LNHDA; CDR2 reads SQIVND (reference sequence). CDR3 protein: CASSIDLGETGANVLTF. The CDR3 DNA reads as TGTGCCAGTAGTATAGATCTCGGAGAAACTGGGGCCAACGTCCTGACTTTC.

The chain joins TRBV13 to TRBJ2-2; 7 bases agree with TRBD2. Germline V CDR1 and CDR2: PRHDT, FYEKMQ (reference sequence). The trim removed 5 bases at V and 3 bases at J, leaving 9 bases unmatched. The CDR3 has 16 amino acids. In nucleotides, the CDR3 is TGTGCCAGCAGCCGCGTGGACGCGGGAGACACCGGGGAGCTGTTTTTT. This codes for CASSRVDAGDTGELFF.

The CDR3 sequence is CASSSGTDTQYF. CDR3 nucleotide sequence: TGTGCCAGCAGCTCCGGCACAGATACGCAGTATTTT. The rearrangement joins TRBV7-9 to TRBJ2-3; D not resolved. Trimming cost V 4 bases and J 1 base, with 3 bases left between them. Looked up from germline, CDR1 is SEHNR and CDR2 is FQNEAQ (reference sequence). The CDR3 contains 12 residues.

The chain carries TRBV6-1 and TRBJ2-1, with 7 bases identical to TRBD2. The CDR3 has 14 residues. V was pared by 8 bases and J by 7 bases, with 11 bases of the junction left unmatched. CDR1 and CDR2 from the germline V gene are MNHNS and SASEGT. The CDR3 nucleotides are TGTGCCAGCGGCGTGGCGGGGGAGGGTAATGAGCAGTTCTTC. This translates into CASGVAGEGNEQFF.